Following are 14 T cell receptor beta chains from one sample sequenced in a study of cytomegalovirus exposure and HLA in healthy donors. 60 Vbeta and 13 Jbeta primers were used in PCR. Data came from immunoSEQ multiplex PCR; TCRdb stores just in-frame clones and leaves some out. In the table there are about 150,000 clones, more than 75% of which are singletons. The sequenced material came from PBMCs. All receptors come from a man aged 30 to 39 in good health and CMV-seropositive.

The genes are TRBV28 and TRBJ2-3; perhaps TRBD1 as D (5 bases). The CDR3 is made up of 15 amino acids. The germline gives CDR1 MDHEN, CDR2 SYDVKM. V was trimmed by 3 bases and J by 5 bases, leaving 15 bases between them. CDR3: CASSFWGGQGDTQYF. CDR3 coding DNA: TGTGCCAGCAGTTTTTGGGGCGGTCAGGGAGATACGCAGTATTTT.

The chain recombines TRBV27 with TRBJ1-2; the match to TRBD1 covers 8 bases. The germline gives CDR1 MNHEY, CDR2 SMNVEV (reference sequence). This CDR3 contains 14 residues. Trimming cost V 6 bases and J 4 bases; bases outside gene matches: 7. Written as DNA, the CDR3 is TGTGCCAGCAGCAAAAAAACAGGGGGCTATGGCTACACCTTC. Translating it yields CASSKKTGGYGYTF.

The chain joins TRBV18 to TRBJ1-1; D call uncertain. The CDR3 runs 13 residues. Germline CDR1 is KGHSH and CDR2 is LQKENI. The V gene lost 3 bases and the J gene lost 1 base, with 6 bases spanning the gap. The CDR3 nucleotides are TGTGCCAGCTCACCGGAGAGGAACACTGAAGCTTTCTTT. Amino acid sequence: CASSPERNTEAFF. Based on the CDR3 plus reference TRBV18 and TRBJ1-1, the full variable domain is NAGVMQNPRHLVRRRGQEARLRCSPMKGHSHVYWYRQLPEEGLKFMVYLQKENIIDESGMPKERFSAEFPKEGPSILRIQQVVRGDSAAYFCASSPERNTEAFFGQGTRLTVV.

V is TRBV13 and J is TRBJ2-7; 7 nucleotides line up with TRBD1. This CDR3 region has 15 residues. V was pared by 0 bases and J by 3 bases, with 5 bases of the junction left unmatched. Germline CDR1 and CDR2: PRHDT and FYEKMQ (reference sequence). The CDR3 sequence is CASSLGRGQIYEQYF. The DNA of the CDR3 is TGTGCCAGCAGCTTAGGGAGGGGACAGATCTACGAGCAGTACTTC.

The V call is TRBV5-1, the J call TRBJ2-2; possibly TRBD2 for D (7 bases). The CDR3 is 17 amino acids. The V gene's germline CDR1 is SGHRS and CDR2 YFSETQ. The V gene lost 7 bases and the J gene lost 3 bases, with 22 bases spanning the gap. The CDR3 reads CASALGGHPIYTGELFF. CDR3 DNA: TGCGCCAGCGCCCTGGGGGGGCACCCTATTTACACCGGGGAGCTGTTTTTT.

Written as DNA, the CDR3 is TGTGCCAGCAGCCTTCAGGGGGGAAATGAGCAGTTCTTC. This codes for CASSLQGGNEQFF. The rearrangement links TRBV4-2 to TRBJ2-1, with D possibly being TRBD1 (7 bases). Germline lookup yields CDR1 LGHNA and CDR2 YNFKEQ. This CDR3 is 13 amino acids long. The V end lost 4 bases, the J end lost 7 bases, and 11 bases lay between the germline ends.

Only a few counts were recorded for this clone. This chain uses TRBV7-2 with TRBJ2-1; D gene ambiguous. The germline V gene has CDR1 SGHTA and CDR2 FQGNSA. This CDR3 contains 11 residues. Trimming removed 6 bases from V and 7 bases from J, with 7 bases in between. The CDR3 bases are TGTGCCAGCAGGCGACTTAATGAGCAGTTCTTC. It codes for CASRRLNEQFF.

The CDR3 nucleotides are TGCGCCAGCAGCTTGGCCTGGCTAGATGGGTACGAGCAGTACTTC. This encodes CASSLAWLDGYEQYF. V usage is TRBV5-1 and J usage is TRBJ2-7; D is unclear. The CDR3 is made up of 15 amino acids. Trimming took 0 bases from V and 4 from J, leaving 14 bases between them. CDR1 SGHRS and CDR2 YFSETQ come from the germline V gene.

V usage is TRBV15 and J usage is TRBJ2-1; no clear D gene. Deletions cut 2 bases from V and 5 bases from J, with 16 bases between. Germline assignment: CDR1 LNHNV and CDR2 YYDKDF (reference sequence). The CDR3 is 16 amino acids. CDR3 in amino acids: CATSRPESVSNNEQFF. The CDR3 DNA reads as TGTGCCACCAGCAGACCCGAGAGCGTTTCTAACAATGAGCAGTTCTTC.

The rearrangement links TRBV7-3 to TRBJ2-1, with D maybe TRBD2 (6 bases). The V gene lost 1 base and the J gene lost 9 bases, with 10 bases spanning the gap. The CDR3 spans 13 residues. Germline lookup yields CDR1 SGHTA and CDR2 FQGTGA. CDR3 protein: CASSLMSGGEQFF. In nucleotides, the CDR3 is TGTGCCAGCAGCTTAATGTCCGGGGGTGAGCAGTTCTTC.

The DNA of the CDR3 is TGTGCCAGCAGCGAACCGGGACAGGGGGCTGGCGAGCAGTACTTC. It translates to CASSEPGQGAGEQYF. The rearrangement links TRBV7-9 to TRBJ2-7; 12 nucleotides match TRBD1. Germline-derived CDR1 and CDR2 are SEHNR and FQNEAQ (reference sequence). The CDR3 runs to 15 residues. V was pared by 5 bases and J by 6 bases, with 8 bases of the junction left unmatched.

The chain uses TRBV2 and TRBJ2-3; 8 positions match TRBD2. The CDR3 contains 16 residues. V lost 3 bases, J lost 2 bases, and 7 bases stayed unmatched. Per the germline V gene, CDR1 is SNHLY and CDR2 is FYNNEI. The CDR3 DNA is TGTGCCAGCAGTGAGTGGAGCGGGGGACTCACAGATACGCAGTATTTT. Protein: CASSEWSGGLTDTQYF.

The chain is built from TRBV11-2 and TRBJ2-7; 12 bases are a match to TRBD1. This CDR3 comprises 17 residues. Germline loops: CDR1 SGHAT, CDR2 FQNNGV. Trimming cost V 5 bases and J 2 bases; bases outside gene matches: 10. The CDR3 nucleotides are TGTGCCAGCAGCCTTGAATGGGGACAGGGGGCGGCCTACGAGCAGTACTTC. Its protein product is CASSLEWGQGAAYEQYF.

This clone was seen just once. The chain links TRBV4-2 to TRBJ2-3; 8 bases map to TRBD1. Germline V gene data show CDR1 as LGHNA and CDR2 as YNFKEQ. Trimming cost V 1 base and J 2 bases; bases outside gene matches: 11. The CDR3 spans 18 residues. The CDR3 DNA follows: TGTGCCAGCAGCCAAGGATCTAGCAGGACAGGGCCCACAGATACGCAGTATTTT. Encoded protein: CASSQGSSRTGPTDTQYF.